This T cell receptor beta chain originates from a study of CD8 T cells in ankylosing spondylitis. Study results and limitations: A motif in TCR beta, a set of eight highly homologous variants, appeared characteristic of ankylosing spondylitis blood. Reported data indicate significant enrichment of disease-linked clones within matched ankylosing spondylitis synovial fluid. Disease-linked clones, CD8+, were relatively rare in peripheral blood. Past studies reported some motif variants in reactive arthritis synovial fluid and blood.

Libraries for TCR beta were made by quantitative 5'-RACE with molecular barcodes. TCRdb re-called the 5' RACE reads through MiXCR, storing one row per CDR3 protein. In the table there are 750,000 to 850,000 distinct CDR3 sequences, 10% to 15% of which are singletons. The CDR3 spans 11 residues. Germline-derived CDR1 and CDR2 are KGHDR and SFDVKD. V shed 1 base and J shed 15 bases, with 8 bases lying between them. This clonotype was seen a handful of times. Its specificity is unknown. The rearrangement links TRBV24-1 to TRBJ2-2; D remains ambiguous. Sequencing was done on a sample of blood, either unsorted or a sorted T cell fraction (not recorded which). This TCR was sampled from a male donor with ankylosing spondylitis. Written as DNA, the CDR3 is TGTGCCACCAGTGATTTAAGGAAGTTGTTTTTT. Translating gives CATSDLRKLFF.